One sample yielded the 22 T cell receptor beta chains listed below, sequenced in a study of immune cell composition in non-small cell lung cancer. Libraries were prepared by immunoSEQ multiplex PCR; TCRdb keeps only in-frame clonotypes and omits some of them. The sample gives 3,500 to 4,000 clones, 65% to 80% of which show up once; roughly 8.3% is in the top ten. Normal lung was sampled as far from the tumour as possible, at least 3 cm. The sequencing input was non-adjacent lung tissue. These receptors came from a human donor with non-small cell lung cancer.

This chain joins TRBV30 and TRBJ1-1; D may be TRBD1 (5 bases). The CDR3 has 15 amino acids. The V end was cut by 0 bases, the J end by 5 bases, with 16 bases between. Looked up from germline, CDR1 is GTSNPN and CDR2 is SVGIG (reference sequence). The CDR3 DNA reads as TGTGCCTGGAGTGTACTTGGGGGGTCTCAGACTGAAGCTTTCTTT. This translates into CAWSVLGGSQTEAFF.

The chain combines TRBV6-6 with TRBJ2-1; TRBD2 aligns across 7 bases. The CDR3 has 14 residues. J was trimmed by 5 bases and V by 6 bases; bases with no gene match: 7. Germline V CDR1 and CDR2: MNHNY, SVGAGI (reference sequence). CDR3 sequence: CASSPRGGDNEQFF. In DNA, the CDR3 is TGTGCCAGCAGCCCCCGCGGGGGAGACAATGAGCAGTTCTTC.

This chain links TRBV7-2 with TRBJ2-7; TRBD2 might be the D (5 bases). The CDR3 consists of 18 residues. V lost 1 base and J lost 6, with 25 bases in between. Germline CDR1 reads SGHTA; CDR2 reads FQGNSA. In nucleotides, the CDR3 is TGTGCCAGCAGCTTAGGGTGGACTCAACCCCTCGCTCCCCGCGAGCAGTACTTC. Translating gives CASSLGWTQPLAPREQYF.

The V call is TRBV18, the J call TRBJ1-1; D gene ambiguous. Per germline, CDR1 KGHSH and CDR2 LQKENI. The length of the CDR3 is 16 residues. The germline V and J ends were trimmed by 3 bases and 1 base, with 15 bases remaining between them. CDR3 sequence (DNA): TGTGCCAGCTCACCCTCGAGGTTATACGCGAACACTGAAGCTTTCTTT. It codes for CASSPSRLYANTEAFF.

This clone has a single count. The chain carries TRBV28 and TRBJ1-5, with a possible D match to TRBD1 (6 bases). The V and J ends lost 6 bases and 0 bases respectively, with 9 bases between them. CDR3 length: 14 residues. Germline assignment: CDR1 MDHEN and CDR2 SYDVKM. CDR3 bases: TGTGCCAGCAGACGACAGGCTAGCAATCAGCCCCAGCATTTT. Its translation: CASRRQASNQPQHF.

The chain employs TRBV7-9 and TRBJ2-7, with 7 bases lining up with TRBD1. The CDR3 consists of 14 residues. J was trimmed by 3 bases and V by 5 bases; bases with no gene match: 7. CDR1 is SEHNR and CDR2 is FQNEAQ in the germline V gene (reference sequence). The CDR3 reads CASSPHRGFYEQYF. For the CDR3, the DNA is TGTGCCAGCAGCCCGCACAGGGGTTTCTACGAGCAGTACTTC.

The chain links TRBV29-1 to TRBJ2-1; D not resolved. CDR1 is SQVTM, CDR2 ANQGSEA, per germline. The CDR3 totals 15 residues. Deletions cut 5 bases from V and 0 bases from J, with 14 bases between. This chain's CDR3 is CSVTAVPASYNEQFF. In DNA form, the CDR3 reads TGCAGCGTTACAGCAGTTCCCGCCTCCTACAATGAGCAGTTCTTC.

This clone was seen just once. The chain is built from TRBV30 and TRBJ1-5; a weak D match, TRBD1 (5 bases). Germline V gene sequence: CDR1 GTSNPN, CDR2 SVGIG (reference sequence). The V and J ends lost 3 bases and 7 bases respectively, with 19 bases between them. This CDR3 region has 15 residues. The CDR3 region has the DNA TGTGCCTGGAGCTTAGAGGGCGGTCGGGGGCAGCCCCAGCATTTT. This codes for CAWSLEGGRGQPQHF.

This chain uses TRBV7-9 with TRBJ2-4, with TRBD1 matching over 11 bases. Looked up from germline, CDR1 is SEHNR and CDR2 is FQNEAQ (reference sequence). This CDR3 has 15 amino acids. With V trimmed by 4 bases and J by 8 bases, 7 bases remained unmatched. DNA for the CDR3: TGTGCCAGCAGCTCTTTAAAGGACAGGGGGCACATTCAGTACTTC. Translating gives CASSSLKDRGHIQYF.

The chain has TRBV4-2 and TRBJ1-3; perhaps TRBD1 as D (5 bases). The V end lost 4 bases, the J end lost 2 bases, and 18 bases lay between the germline ends. Germline V CDR1 and CDR2: LGHNA, YNFKEQ. The CDR3 has 17 amino acids. The CDR3 is CASSPGGLVRAGNTIYF. CDR3 bases: TGTGCCAGCAGCCCGGGGGGGTTGGTGAGGGCTGGAAACACCATATATTTT.

The chain employs TRBV19 and TRBJ1-5; D uncertain. The ends were cut back, 10 bases at V and 3 bases at J, with 22 bases in the middle. Germline lookup yields CDR1 LNHDA and CDR2 SQIVND (reference sequence). The CDR3 runs to 16 residues. The CDR3 coding sequence is TGTGCCACCGGCCCTTCCGGAGGGCCCTCCAATCAGCCCCAGCATTTT. This translates into CATGPSGGPSNQPQHF.

This clone appeared a few times. The V and J genes are TRBV6-5 and TRBJ1-2, with 7 bases fitting TRBD1. The CDR3 consists of 12 residues. Per the germline V gene, CDR1 is MNHEY and CDR2 is SVGAGI. V dropped 11 bases and J dropped 7; count of bases not matched to a gene: 10. Written as DNA, the CDR3 is TGTGCCGCCACCAGGGGGACAAGTGGCTACACCTTC. As protein: CAATRGTSGYTF.

This chain links TRBV5-4 with TRBJ2-7, with D perhaps matching TRBD2 (5 bases). V gave up 4 bases and J gave up 5 bases, with 13 bases separating them. This CDR3 comprises 13 residues. Germline V gives CDR1 SGHNT, CDR2 YYREEE (reference sequence). CDR3: CASSGTSYDEQYF. The DNA of the CDR3 is TGTGCCAGCAGCGGAACTAGTTATGACGAGCAGTACTTC.

This rearrangement joins TRBV29-1 to TRBJ2-1, with a weak D call TRBD2 (7 bases). The CDR3 covers 14 residues. V was cut by 4 bases and J by 2 bases, with 12 bases left in between. From germline, CDR1 is SQVTM and CDR2 ANQGSEA. CDR3 region: CSVGWGGPYNEQFF. CDR3 coding DNA: TGCAGCGTTGGGTGGGGGGGGCCCTACAATGAGCAGTTCTTC.

A few counts support this clone. The chain joins TRBV30 to TRBJ2-1; 7 bases match TRBD2. The CDR3 length is 16 residues. Germline V CDR1 and CDR2: GTSNPN, SVGIG (reference sequence). V shed 3 bases, J shed 5 bases, and the junction held 13 bases outside the gene matches. CDR3 in DNA: TGTGCCTGGAGCGCCTGGGGAGCGGGAAAGGACAATGAGCAGTTCTTC. Translating gives CAWSAWGAGKDNEQFF.

The rearrangement links TRBV28 to TRBJ2-3, with 7 bases aligning to TRBD2. CDR3 size: 15 residues. The germline V gene has CDR1 MDHEN and CDR2 SYDVKM. With V trimmed by 3 bases and J by 3 bases, 6 bases remained unmatched. CDR3 loop: CASSFSLGGTDTQYF. Written as DNA, the CDR3 is TGTGCCAGCAGTTTCAGTCTGGGGGGGACAGATACGCAGTATTTT.

This clone came up once. The rearrangement joins TRBV6-5 to TRBJ1-1; no clear D. Trimming stripped 5 bases from V and 4 bases from J, with 14 bases between. Germline CDR1 and CDR2: MNHEY and SVGAGI. This CDR3 contains 14 residues. CDR3 sequence (DNA): TGTGCCAGCAGTAAGATGAGCCTGAGCACTGAAGCTTTCTTT. Its protein is CASSKMSLSTEAFF.

This clone was picked up a small number of times. A read error may account for a junction end that differs from germline. V gene TRBV7-7 combines with J gene TRBJ2-5; 7 nucleotides agree with TRBD2. Germline loops: CDR1 SSHAT, CDR2 FNYEAQ (reference sequence). This CDR3 is built from 14 residues. The DNA of the CDR3 is TGTGCTAGCAGCCGGGACTACAATCAAGAGACCCAGTACTTC. Translating it yields CASSRDYNQETQYF.

This chain joins TRBV7-2 and TRBJ1-4, with a weak D call TRBD1 (6 bases). Germline CDR1 is SGHTA and CDR2 is FQGNSA. This CDR3 contains 15 residues. Trimming took off 0 bases at V and 5 bases at J, with 10 bases between the two ends. CDR3 protein: CASSLAGQLNEKLFF. CDR3 coding DNA: TGTGCCAGCAGCTTAGCAGGACAGTTGAATGAAAAACTGTTTTTT.

This clone was counted a few times. The chain joins TRBV2 to TRBJ2-1; TRBD1 is a possible D gene (5 bases). Germline V gives CDR1 SNHLY, CDR2 FYNNEI. This CDR3 is built from 15 residues. V lost 6 bases to trimming and J lost 3 bases, with 15 bases between them. The CDR3 protein is CASSKRSGFYNEQFF. DNA for the CDR3: TGTGCCAGCAGCAAGAGATCAGGGTTCTACAATGAGCAGTTCTTC.

This clone was detected only once. The chain couples TRBV5-1 to TRBJ2-1, with D tentatively TRBD1 (6 bases). Germline values: CDR1 SGHRS, CDR2 YFSETQ. V was shortened by 4 bases and J by 5 bases, with 13 bases between the two germline ends. The CDR3 has 14 residues. The CDR3 DNA is TGCGCCAGCAGCCCTGAAACAGGGAACAATGAGCAGTTCTTC. It is translated as CASSPETGNNEQFF.

V and J are TRBV28 and TRBJ2-7, with D maybe TRBD2 (6 bases). Germline loops: CDR1 MDHEN, CDR2 SYDVKM. Trimming removed 5 bases at V and 4 bases at J, with 12 bases between. The CDR3 runs to 13 residues. The CDR3 is CASSLAYEYEQYF. The CDR3 nucleotides read TGTGCCAGCAGTCTAGCGTACGAGTACGAGCAGTACTTC.